This is a list of T cell receptor beta chains from one sample in a study of blood T cell repertoires in COVID-19. Sequencing used immunoSEQ multiplex PCR; TCRdb keeps in-frame clones, though not all of them. The sample consists of 150,000 to 200,000 clones, approximately 85% of them appearing once. The source material was peripheral blood. Every receptor here comes from a man in his forties who had recovered from COVID-19. The CDR3 runs from the conserved cysteine through the conserved F or W. Fields, in order: J gene, clone size, D gene, V gene, CDR3 protein, CDR3 DNA. A D gene is named only where the DNA matches it firmly. Size is stated for part of the rows, as once, few or many counts, or as a class when the clone is expanded.

j_gene: TRBJ2-2; abundance: NA; d_gene: TRBD2; v_gene: TRBV6-4; CDR3aa: CASSDETSSTGELFF; CDR3nt: TGTGCCAGCAGTGACGAGACTAGCAGCACCGGGGAGCTGTTTTTT
j_gene: TRBJ1-6; abundance: NA; d_gene: TRBD1; v_gene: TRBV7-9; CDR3aa: CASSYRQGAYNSPLHF; CDR3nt: TGTGCCAGCAGTTACCGACAGGGAGCCTATAATTCACCCCTCCACTTT
j_gene: TRBJ1-1; abundance: NA; d_gene: TRBD1; v_gene: TRBV3-1/TRBV3-2; CDR3aa: CASSQRLGTVPEAFF; CDR3nt: TGTGCCAGCAGCCAACGGTTAGGGACAGTCCCTGAAGCTTTCTTT
j_gene: TRBJ2-1; abundance: NA; d_gene: TRBD2; v_gene: TRBV29-1; CDR3aa: CSVEGRGLAALEQFF; CDR3nt: TGCAGCGTTGAAGGGAGAGGACTAGCGGCCCTAGAGCAGTTCTTC
j_gene: TRBJ2-1; abundance: NA; d_gene: NA; v_gene: TRBV28; CDR3aa: CASSGPGNEQFF; CDR3nt: TGTGCCAGCAGTGGCCCAGGCAATGAGCAGTTCTTC
j_gene: TRBJ2-7; abundance: NA; d_gene: TRBD2; v_gene: TRBV4-2; CDR3aa: CASSQEGASGGLLYEQYF; CDR3nt: TGTGCCAGCAGCCAGGAGGGTGCTAGCGGGGGCCTTCTCTACGAGCAGTACTTC
j_gene: TRBJ2-5; abundance: NA; d_gene: TRBD1; v_gene: TRBV4-2; CDR3aa: CASSWRTGGDQETQYF; CDR3nt: TGTGCCAGCAGCTGGAGGACAGGGGGGGACCAAGAGACCCAGTACTTC
j_gene: TRBJ1-5; abundance: few; d_gene: TRBD1; v_gene: TRBV30; CDR3aa: CAWTQTGDQPQHF; CDR3nt: TGTGCCTGGACCCAAACAGGGGATCAGCCCCAGCATTTT
j_gene: TRBJ1-2; abundance: NA; d_gene: NA; v_gene: TRBV30; CDR3aa: CAWSVQQGNYGYTF; CDR3nt: TGTGCCTGGAGTGTACAGCAGGGTAACTATGGCTACACCTTC
j_gene: TRBJ2-1; abundance: NA; d_gene: NA; v_gene: TRBV5-4; CDR3aa: CASSSGGPANEQFF; CDR3nt: TGTGCCAGCAGCTCGGGGGGCCCAGCCAATGAGCAGTTCTTC
j_gene: TRBJ2-7; abundance: NA; d_gene: NA; v_gene: TRBV3-1/TRBV3-2; CDR3aa: CASSQDLGQASYEQYF; CDR3nt: TGTGCCAGCAGCCAAGATCTAGGACAAGCCTCCTACGAGCAGTACTTC
j_gene: TRBJ2-2; abundance: NA; d_gene: NA; v_gene: TRBV5-1; CDR3aa: CASSSPGTNSPGELFF; CDR3nt: TGCGCCAGCAGCTCCCCCGGGACAAACTCCCCCGGGGAGCTGTTTTTT
j_gene: TRBJ2-2; abundance: NA; d_gene: NA; v_gene: TRBV7-3; CDR3aa: CASSLTGDTGELFF; CDR3nt: TGTGCCAGCAGCTTAACGGGCGACACCGGGGAGCTGTTTTTT
j_gene: TRBJ2-2; abundance: NA; d_gene: TRBD2; v_gene: TRBV3-1/TRBV3-2; CDR3aa: CASSQAAGAGGNTGELFF; CDR3nt: TGTGCCAGCAGCCAAGCCGCTGGGGCGGGAGGCAACACCGGGGAGCTGTTTTTT
j_gene: TRBJ1-1; abundance: NA; d_gene: NA; v_gene: TRBV19; CDR3aa: CATSWTDMNTEAFF; CDR3nt: TGTGCCACGAGTTGGACAGACATGAACACTGAAGCTTTCTTT
j_gene: TRBJ2-2; abundance: NA; d_gene: NA; v_gene: TRBV15; CDR3aa: CATSSQGGTGELFF; CDR3nt: TGTGCCACCAGCAGCCAGGGGGGTACCGGGGAGCTGTTTTTT
j_gene: TRBJ2-4; abundance: NA; d_gene: TRBD1; v_gene: TRBV10-3; CDR3aa: CAISPGQGGTKNIQYF; CDR3nt: TGTGCCATCAGCCCGGGACAGGGGGGTACCAAAAACATTCAGTACTTC
j_gene: TRBJ2-3; abundance: NA; d_gene: NA; v_gene: TRBV7-9; CDR3aa: CASSLGLTDTQYF; CDR3nt: TGTGCCAGCAGCTTAGGACTTACAGATACGCAGTATTTT
j_gene: TRBJ2-1; abundance: NA; d_gene: TRBD1; v_gene: TRBV29-1; CDR3aa: CSVPGTGLNEQFF; CDR3nt: TGCAGCGTTCCCGGGACAGGGCTCAATGAGCAGTTCTTC
j_gene: TRBJ2-3; abundance: NA; d_gene: TRBD1; v_gene: TRBV5-1; CDR3aa: CASRQGTTDTQYF; CDR3nt: TGCGCCAGCCGACAGGGGACCACAGATACGCAGTATTTT
j_gene: TRBJ1-1; abundance: NA; d_gene: TRBD1; v_gene: TRBV6-5; CDR3aa: CAGQGWGTEAFF; CDR3nt: TGTGCCGGACAGGGGTGGGGCACTGAAGCTTTCTTT
j_gene: TRBJ2-1; abundance: NA; d_gene: NA; v_gene: TRBV4-2; CDR3aa: CASSQDNKREQFF; CDR3nt: TGTGCCAGCAGCCAAGATAACAAACGTGAGCAGTTCTTC
j_gene: TRBJ2-7; abundance: NA; d_gene: NA; v_gene: TRBV19; CDR3aa: CASSIRDSSYEQYF; CDR3nt: TGTGCCAGTAGTATCCGGGACTCTTCCTACGAGCAGTACTTC
j_gene: TRBJ2-5; abundance: NA; d_gene: TRBD2; v_gene: TRBV6-5; CDR3aa: CASSLTSGSLETQYF; CDR3nt: TGTGCCAGCAGCCTGACTAGCGGGAGTTTAGAGACCCAGTACTTC
j_gene: TRBJ1-4; abundance: NA; d_gene: TRBD1; v_gene: TRBV4-2; CDR3aa: CASSQDKVAQGNEKLFF; CDR3nt: TGTGCCAGCAGCCAAGATAAGGTTGCACAGGGGAATGAAAAACTGTTTTTT
j_gene: TRBJ2-7; abundance: NA; d_gene: NA; v_gene: TRBV20-1; CDR3aa: CSAFDSYEQYF; CDR3nt: TGCAGTGCTTTTGACAGCTACGAGCAGTACTTC
j_gene: TRBJ2-5; abundance: NA; d_gene: TRBD1; v_gene: TRBV7-9; CDR3aa: CASSLAGTAQETQYF; CDR3nt: TGTGCCAGCAGCTTAGCGGGGACAGCTCAAGAGACCCAGTACTTC
j_gene: TRBJ1-1; abundance: NA; d_gene: NA; v_gene: TRBV5-4; CDR3aa: CASSLGPVNTEAFF; CDR3nt: TGTGCCAGCAGCCTTGGGCCGGTGAACACTGAAGCTTTCTTT
j_gene: TRBJ2-1; abundance: few; d_gene: NA; v_gene: TRBV7-9; CDR3aa: CASSLTNLSYNEQFF; CDR3nt: TGTGCCAGCAGCTTGACTAATCTTTCCTACAATGAGCAGTTCTTC
j_gene: TRBJ2-7; abundance: NA; d_gene: TRBD2; v_gene: TRBV2; CDR3aa: CASSGAGAYEQYF; CDR3nt: TGTGCCAGCTCCGGGGCGGGAGCCTACGAGCAGTACTTC
j_gene: TRBJ2-3; abundance: few; d_gene: TRBD1; v_gene: TRBV7-2; CDR3aa: CASSLVGTGGDYTQYF; CDR3nt: TGTGCCAGCAGCTTAGTAGGGACAGGGGGGGACTATACGCAGTATTTT
j_gene: TRBJ2-7; abundance: NA; d_gene: NA; v_gene: TRBV28; CDR3aa: CASNSGTYEQYF; CDR3nt: TGTGCCAGCAACTCAGGGACCTACGAGCAGTACTTC
j_gene: TRBJ2-7; abundance: NA; d_gene: TRBD2; v_gene: TRBV27; CDR3aa: CASSLSRGGGLVLEQYF; CDR3nt: TGTGCCAGCAGTTTATCGAGGGGCGGGGGGCTCGTGCTCGAGCAGTACTTC
j_gene: TRBJ1-1; abundance: NA; d_gene: NA; v_gene: TRBV11-3; CDR3aa: CASSLGQMNTEAFF; CDR3nt: TGTGCCAGCAGCTTGGGACAAATGAACACTGAAGCTTTCTTT
j_gene: TRBJ2-2; abundance: NA; d_gene: NA; v_gene: TRBV9; CDR3aa: CASTEQVNTGELFF; CDR3nt: TGTGCCAGCACTGAACAGGTGAACACCGGGGAGCTGTTTTTT
j_gene: TRBJ2-1; abundance: NA; d_gene: TRBD2; v_gene: TRBV29-1; CDR3aa: CSAPPGLAGNEQFF; CDR3nt: TGCAGCGCCCCTCCGGGACTAGCAGGCAATGAGCAGTTCTTC
j_gene: TRBJ2-7; abundance: NA; d_gene: TRBD2; v_gene: TRBV9; CDR3aa: CASSAQGLGYEQYF; CDR3nt: TGTGCCAGCAGCGCCCAGGGACTAGGCTACGAGCAGTACTTC
j_gene: TRBJ2-3; abundance: NA; d_gene: NA; v_gene: TRBV9; CDR3aa: CASSVALSDTQYF; CDR3nt: TGTGCCAGCAGCGTAGCTCTTTCGGATACGCAGTATTTT
j_gene: TRBJ1-1; abundance: NA; d_gene: TRBD1; v_gene: TRBV12-3/TRBV12-4; CDR3aa: CASRYGDSEAFF; CDR3nt: TGTGCCAGCAGATATGGGGACAGCGAAGCTTTCTTT
j_gene: TRBJ2-7; abundance: NA; d_gene: TRBD1; v_gene: TRBV2; CDR3aa: CASSPDRVYEQYF; CDR3nt: TGTGCCAGCAGTCCGGACAGGGTTTACGAGCAGTACTTC
j_gene: TRBJ1-5; abundance: NA; d_gene: TRBD1; v_gene: TRBV6-2/TRBV6-3; CDR3aa: CASSYLGQGVNQPQHF; CDR3nt: TGTGCCAGCAGTTACTTGGGACAGGGAGTGAATCAGCCCCAGCATTTT
j_gene: TRBJ1-2; abundance: NA; d_gene: TRBD1; v_gene: TRBV5-4; CDR3aa: CASSLDAGTGGRNYGYTF; CDR3nt: TGTGCCAGCAGCTTGGACGCCGGGACAGGGGGTCGGAACTATGGCTACACCTTC
j_gene: TRBJ2-3; abundance: NA; d_gene: NA; v_gene: TRBV12-3/TRBV12-4; CDR3aa: CASSPSGDTQYF; CDR3nt: TGTGCCAGCAGTCCCTCCGGAGATACGCAGTATTTT
j_gene: TRBJ1-2; abundance: once; d_gene: TRBD1; v_gene: TRBV27; CDR3aa: CASSLRQGANYGYTF; CDR3nt: TGTGCCAGCAGTCTCCGACAGGGGGCGAACTATGGCTACACCTTC
j_gene: TRBJ2-5; abundance: NA; d_gene: NA; v_gene: TRBV7-8; CDR3aa: CASSFLGGETQYF; CDR3nt: TGTGCCAGCAGCTTCCTTGGTGGCGAGACCCAGTACTTC
j_gene: TRBJ2-7; abundance: NA; d_gene: TRBD1; v_gene: TRBV27; CDR3aa: CASRLGQGNHEQYF; CDR3nt: TGTGCCAGCAGGTTGGGACAGGGGAACCACGAGCAGTACTTC
j_gene: TRBJ2-7; abundance: once; d_gene: TRBD1; v_gene: TRBV6-6; CDR3aa: CASSSQGLGNEQYF; CDR3nt: TGTGCCAGCAGTTCACAGGGGTTGGGAAACGAGCAGTACTTC
j_gene: TRBJ1-2; abundance: NA; d_gene: NA; v_gene: TRBV2; CDR3aa: CASSEALPGDDGYTF; CDR3nt: TGTGCCAGCAGTGAAGCGCTTCCGGGGGACGATGGCTACACCTTC